This record covers a single T cell receptor (beta chain). Only in-frame clones appear in the TCRdb table, and some are missing; sequencing was by immunoSEQ multiplex PCR. The sample lists around 200,000 clones; roughly 89% were seen once. This record belongs to a study of blood T cell repertoires in COVID-19. Whole-study context: Sample material is recorded as cDNA or gDNA derived from T cells, B-cell-depleted T cells, or PBMCs.

V shed 6 bases and J 1 base; nucleotides not matched to a gene: 15. CDR3 length equals 18 residues. Germline V gene sequence: CDR1 SNHLY, CDR2 FYNNEI. Sequencing input: peripheral blood. This TCR derives from a woman aged 18-29 years who had recovered from COVID-19. The chain employs TRBV2 and TRBJ2-1, with 7 bases that match TRBD1. CDR3 bases: TGTGCCAGCAGGCCCCCTATGCTGGACAGGAGTTCCTACAATGAGCAGTTCTTC. Protein product: CASRPPMLDRSSYNEQFF.